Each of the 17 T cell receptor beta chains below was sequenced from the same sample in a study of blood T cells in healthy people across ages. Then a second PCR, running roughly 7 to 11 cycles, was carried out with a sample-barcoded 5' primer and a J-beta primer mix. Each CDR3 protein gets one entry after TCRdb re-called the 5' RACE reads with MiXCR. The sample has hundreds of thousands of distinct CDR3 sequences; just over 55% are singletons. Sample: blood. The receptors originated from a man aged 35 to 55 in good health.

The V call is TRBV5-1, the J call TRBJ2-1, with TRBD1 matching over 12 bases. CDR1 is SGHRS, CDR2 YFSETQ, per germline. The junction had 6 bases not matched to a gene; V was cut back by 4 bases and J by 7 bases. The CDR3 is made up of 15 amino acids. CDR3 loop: CASSPVGQGANEQFF. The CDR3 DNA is TGCGCCAGCAGCCCGGTGGGACAGGGGGCTAATGAGCAGTTCTTC.

The CDR3 bases are TGTGCCAGCAGCCCTCGACTAGCGGGAGGTCGAAGGGACAATGAGCAGTACTTC. Its translation is CASSPRLAGGRRDNEQYF. The V call is TRBV3-1, the J call TRBJ2-7; 13 positions agree with TRBD2. The CDR3 consists of 18 residues. Per germline, CDR1 LGHDT and CDR2 YNNKEL (reference sequence). After removal of 4 bases from V and 7 bases from J, the junction contained 16 bases not matched to a gene.

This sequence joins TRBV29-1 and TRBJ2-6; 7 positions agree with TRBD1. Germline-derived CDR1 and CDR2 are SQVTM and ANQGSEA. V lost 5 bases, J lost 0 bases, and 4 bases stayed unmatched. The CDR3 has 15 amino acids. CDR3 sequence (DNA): TGCAGCGTTCTGACAGGGCCCTCTGGGGCCAACGTCCTGACTTTC. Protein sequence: CSVLTGPSGANVLTF.

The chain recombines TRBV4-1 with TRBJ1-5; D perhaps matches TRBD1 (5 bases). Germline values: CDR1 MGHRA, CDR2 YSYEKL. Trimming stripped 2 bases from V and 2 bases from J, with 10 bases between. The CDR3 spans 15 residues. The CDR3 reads CASSQLLTGNQPQHF. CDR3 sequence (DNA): TGCGCCAGCAGCCAACTCCTGACAGGCAATCAGCCCCAGCATTTT.

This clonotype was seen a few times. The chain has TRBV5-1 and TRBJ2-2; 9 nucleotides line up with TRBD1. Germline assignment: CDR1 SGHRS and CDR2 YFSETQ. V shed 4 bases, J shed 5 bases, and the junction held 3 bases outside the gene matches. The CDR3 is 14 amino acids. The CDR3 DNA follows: TGCGCCAGCAGCAGCGGACAGGGGACCGGGGAGCTGTTTTTT. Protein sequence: CASSSGQGTGELFF.

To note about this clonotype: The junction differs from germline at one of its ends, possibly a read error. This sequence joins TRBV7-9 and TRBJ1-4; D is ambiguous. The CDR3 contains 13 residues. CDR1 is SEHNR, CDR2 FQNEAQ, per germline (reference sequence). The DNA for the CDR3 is TGTACCAGCGGCTGGGTAACTAATGAAAAACTGTTTTTT. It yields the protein CTSGWVTNEKLFF. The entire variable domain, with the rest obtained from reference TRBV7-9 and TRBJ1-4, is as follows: DTGVSQNPRHKITKRGQNVTFRCDPISEHNRLYWYRQTLGQGPEFLTYFQNEAQLEKSRLLSDRFSAERPKGSFSTLEIQRTEQGDSAMYLCTSGWVTNEKLFFGSGTQLSVL.

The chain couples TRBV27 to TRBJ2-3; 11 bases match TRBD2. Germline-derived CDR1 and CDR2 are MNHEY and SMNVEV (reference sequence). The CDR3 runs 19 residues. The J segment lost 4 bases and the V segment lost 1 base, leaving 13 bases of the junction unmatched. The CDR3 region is CASSLFSTSGGQRADTQYF. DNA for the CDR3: TGTGCCAGCAGTTTATTTAGCACTAGCGGGGGCCAGAGGGCAGATACGCAGTATTTT.

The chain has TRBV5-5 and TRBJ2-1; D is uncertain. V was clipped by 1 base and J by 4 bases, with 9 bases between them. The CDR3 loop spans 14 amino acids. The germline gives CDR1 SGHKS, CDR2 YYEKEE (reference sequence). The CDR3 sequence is CASSLTPSYNEQFF. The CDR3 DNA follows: TGTGCCAGCAGCTTGACCCCCAGTTACAATGAGCAGTTCTTC.

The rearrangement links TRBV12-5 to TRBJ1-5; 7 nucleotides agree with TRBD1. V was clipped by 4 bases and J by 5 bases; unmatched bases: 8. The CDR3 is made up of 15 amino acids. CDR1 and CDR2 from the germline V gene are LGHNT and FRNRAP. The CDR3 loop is CASGWGGTDDQPQHF. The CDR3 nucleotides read TGTGCTAGTGGTTGGGGGGGGACAGACGATCAGCCCCAGCATTTT.

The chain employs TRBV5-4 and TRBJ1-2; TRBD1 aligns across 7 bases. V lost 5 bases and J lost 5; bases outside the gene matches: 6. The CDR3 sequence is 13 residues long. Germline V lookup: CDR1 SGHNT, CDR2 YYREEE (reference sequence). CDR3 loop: CASRSDREYGYTF. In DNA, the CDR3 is TGTGCCAGCAGGTCCGACAGGGAATATGGCTACACCTTC. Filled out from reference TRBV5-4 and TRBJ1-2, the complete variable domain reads ETGVTQSPTHLIKTRGQQVTLRCSSQSGHNTVSWYQQALGQGPQFIFQYYREEENGRGNFPPRFSGLQFPNYSSELNVNALELDDSALYLCASRSDREYGYTFGSGTRLTVV.

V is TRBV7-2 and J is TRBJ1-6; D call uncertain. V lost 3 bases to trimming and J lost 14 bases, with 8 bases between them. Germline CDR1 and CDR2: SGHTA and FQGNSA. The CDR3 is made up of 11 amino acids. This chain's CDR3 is CASSLECTLHF. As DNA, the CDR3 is TGTGCCAGCAGCTTGGAATGCACCCTCCACTTT.

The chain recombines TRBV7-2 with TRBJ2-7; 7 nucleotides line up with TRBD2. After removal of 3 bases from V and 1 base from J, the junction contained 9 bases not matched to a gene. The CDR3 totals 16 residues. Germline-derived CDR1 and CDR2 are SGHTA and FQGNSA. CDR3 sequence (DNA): TGTGCCAGCAGCTTTAGCGGGCCAGCGAAATCCTACGAGCAGTACTTC. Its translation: CASSFSGPAKSYEQYF.

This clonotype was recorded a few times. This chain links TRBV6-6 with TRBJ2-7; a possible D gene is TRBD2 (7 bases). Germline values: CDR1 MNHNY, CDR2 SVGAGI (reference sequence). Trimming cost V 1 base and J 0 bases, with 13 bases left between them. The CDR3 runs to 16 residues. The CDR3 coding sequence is TGTGCCAGCAGTTACTTTCCGGGGGGCAACTCCTACGAGCAGTACTTC. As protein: CASSYFPGGNSYEQYF.

CDR3 DNA: TGTGCTAGTGGTCCCCGGACTAGCGGGAAGATCGGAGAGACCCAGTACTTC. This sequence encodes CASGPRTSGKIGETQYF. V and J are TRBV12-5 and TRBJ2-7; TRBD2 agrees at 12 bases. The tail of the sequence fits TRBJ2-5 better, so the J call may be wrong. CDR3 length equals 17 residues. The germline V gene encodes CDR1 LGHNT and CDR2 FRNRAP.

CDR3 protein: CSASRGAANEKLFF. The CDR3 nucleotides are TGCAGTGCTAGCAGGGGAGCCGCTAATGAAAAACTGTTTTTT. The chain couples TRBV20-1 to TRBJ1-4, with D perhaps matching TRBD1 (6 bases). The CDR3 has 14 amino acids. Germline V gives CDR1 DFQATT, CDR2 SNEGSKA (reference sequence). Between the trimmed V and J ends, which lost 3 bases and 3 bases, there was a span of 11 bases.

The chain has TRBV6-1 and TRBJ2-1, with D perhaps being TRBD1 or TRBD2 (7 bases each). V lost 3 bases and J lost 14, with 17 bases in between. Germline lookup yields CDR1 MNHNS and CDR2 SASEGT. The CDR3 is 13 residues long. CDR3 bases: TGTGCCAGCAGTGATAAGTCAGGGGGGAGGGAGTTCTTC. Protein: CASSDKSGGREFF.

CDR3 sequence: CASRDRAFLYEQYF. As DNA, the CDR3 is TGTGCCAGCAGGGACAGGGCTTTTCTCTACGAGCAGTACTTC. The J gene is TRBJ2-7, the V gene TRBV11-3, with 8 bases aligning to TRBD1. V lost 6 bases, J lost 3 bases, and 7 bases stayed unmatched. The CDR3 sequence is 14 residues long. CDR1 and CDR2 (germline): SGHNT, YENEEA.